This T cell receptor (beta chain) was sequenced during a study of T cell responses to AZD1222 COVID-19 vaccine. TCRdb keeps only in-frame clones here, not all; method: immunoSEQ multiplex PCR. The sample records more than 75,000 clones, about 88% being singletons. The CDR3 has 15 residues. The ends were cut back, 4 bases at V and 4 bases at J, with 17 bases in the middle. CDR1 is LGHDT, CDR2 YNNKEL, per germline (reference sequence). General study points: Clonal diversity was possibly underestimated; the donors were predominantly white British and more often female. Repertoires were sampled only after the peak T cell response.

The table lists this clone with a few counts. Its specificity is unknown. The rearrangement links TRBV3-1 (or the pseudogene TRBV3-2) to TRBJ2-7; D is perhaps TRBD2 (6 bases). The source material was peripheral blood, sampled on day 0 of AZD1222 vaccination. The sequence derives from an adult in good health. This chain's CDR3 is CASSPGPAGTYEQYF. The CDR3 DNA follows: TGTGCCAGCAGCCCGGGTCCGGCAGGGACTTACGAGCAGTACTTC.